This T cell receptor (beta chain) was sequenced in a study of human T cells and chemical hapten exposure. Study outcomes and limitations: The donors suffered from alopecia, so their immune response may not match that of healthy people. Significantly more large CDR3 similarity clusters arose among expanded TCRs than among controls. Positive correlation was observed between PT1 expanded TCR counts and patch test score.

This clonotype was counted many times. Its antigen is not identified. The CDR3 runs to 13 residues. The germline gives CDR1 SGHRS, CDR2 YFSETQ. Between the trimmed V and J ends, which lost 4 bases and 3 bases, there was a span of 11 bases. Using its own MiXCR run on the RACE reads, TCRdb lists one record per CDR3 protein. The profile shows around 380,000 distinct CDR3 sequences, nearly 5% of them singletons. The time point here: patch test 1, 2 weeks after DPC sensitization. Treatment denoted: therapeutic diphenylcyclopropenone sensitization with weekly scalp DPC. The chain is built from TRBV5-1 and TRBJ2-7; D may be TRBD1 (5 bases). The input for sequencing was whole blood, taken in connection with sensitization to the hapten diphenylcyclopropenone (DPC). The receptor was isolated from a woman between 50 and 59 years old with alopecia areata. Some clones in this sample may be carry-over from other donors' samples. CDR3 bases: TGCGCCAGCAGCACTGGGGCTTTCTACGAGCAGTACTTC. This sequence encodes CASSTGAFYEQYF.